What follows describes a single TCR beta chain. No cognate antigen has been identified for it. The CDR3 carries no conserved terminal phenylalanine or tryptophan, so it likely arises from a read error. Because the CDR3's place on the DNA is in doubt, the DNA is left out and the CDR3 is given as listed by TCRdb. The sample belongs to a study of tumor-infiltrating lymphocytes in primary liver carcinoma (dated by TCRdb to 2016 to 2017). Regarding the study in general: Of the five patients, three men and two women aged 30 to 69 years, four had hepatocellular carcinoma and one had combined HCC and intrahepatic cholangiocarcinoma. Tumors of the five patients were stage T1-T3 N0M0 with maximum diameters of roughly 4 to 10 cm. Roughly 3.65 to 7.5 million productive TCRbeta reads were obtained per sample, and no significant difference in read depth was found between tissue types. TCRbeta repertoire sequencing, expression microarrays and whole-exome sequencing were combined in the study across five regions of each liver tumor, with adjacent normal tissue and blood also included. A total of roughly 35 specimens from 5 patients went through TCRbeta repertoire sequencing, namely 25 tumor regions, 5 adjacent noncancerous liver tissues and 5 peripheral blood samples. To link TCRbeta repertoire diversity with the local molecular phenotype, the approximately 23 tumor region samples were profiled using Agilent mRNA microarrays. Repertoires from technical replicates were highly reproducible, with mean shared-clone rates about 0.88 and correlation coefficients above 0.95. Overall results and qualifications from the work: Since the samples were bulk and unsorted, there was no way to compare CD4+ and CD8+ T cell repertoires. Pairs of tumor regions showed greater repertoire overlap (mean roughly 35%) than tumor-adjacent pairs (about 17%) or tumor-blood pairs (about 14%), which is consistent with antigen-driven expansion. A significantly larger repertoire fraction was made up by the top 250 clones in tumors than in blood (p = 0.039). Only the TCR beta chain was sequenced, which likely underestimates true repertoire diversity because unpaired alpha chains were not captured. Only about 7-24% of top clones were present in all five regions of a tumor, suggesting spatial heterogeneity of tumor-infiltrating T cells. With just 4 or 5 patients in the study, the authors point out that the findings should be validated in a larger study.

Via the germline V gene, CDR1 is SGHAT and CDR2 FQNNGV. The CDR3 is made up of 15 amino acids, end residues included. Using a constant-region primer and ProtoScript II reverse transcriptase, TCRbeta-specific cDNA was reverse-transcribed from roughly 460 ng total RNA. The TCRbeta libraries were prepared through three rounds of nested multiplex PCR following a slightly modified ARM-PCR procedure. Multiplex TRBV1-TRBV30 forward primers and a Cbeta reverse primer were used in the first two PCR rounds, each of which was run for approximately 9 cycles. Sample barcodes and Illumina adapters were attached in a final 25-cycle PCR using Deep VentR polymerase. Before sequencing, amplicons of 200-500 bp were purified from gel using a QIAquick gel extraction kit. The TCRbeta amplicons were sequenced with 250-bp paired-end reads on an Illumina HiSeq 2500. Processing in the source paper ran as follows. To recover full CDR3 sequences, reads were quality-trimmed using Trimmomatic v0.33 and paired reads were then merged using FLASH v1.2.11. MiGEC v1.2.1b assigned V, D and J germline segments to the rearranged TCRbeta sequences. VDJtools v1.0.0 computed clonotype statistics and Shannon-Wiener diversity indices. To reduce sampling bias, subsequent analyses other than the diversity analysis used only the 250 most abundant clonotypes in each sample. TCRdb applied fastp at Q25 and MiXCR to the public reads, then kept only in-frame beta chains. Merged by CDR3 protein, the rows form single entries marked with the most common genes and DNA. TCRdb's processing, not the study's, gives the V and J calls here. This sample holds tens of thousands of distinct CDR3 sequences; 71% were observed only once. Approximately 15% of the sample goes to the ten largest clones.

Without any cell sorting, total RNA and DNA were extracted together from about 20-30 mg of bulk tissue using the AllPrep DNA/RNA mini kit. Surgical resection was performed in China between late 2015 and 2016 on 5 or 6 patients with histopathologically diagnosed primary liver carcinoma. At the time of sampling, the patients were treatment-naive and had chronic HBV infection. Five spatially separated regions were sampled per tumor: superior, inferior, left-lateral and right-lateral poles, plus the tumor centre. According to histology, viable tumor cells made up more than 85% of every tumor sample. Fresh tumor and adjacent tissue pieces were bisected, with one half stored in RNAlater at -80 degrees C and the other half sent for histology.

The chain links TRBV11-2 with TRBJ2-3; the table's D call of TRBD2 was not tested on the DNA. The sequence derives from a woman in her sixties with primary liver carcinoma and hepatitis B virus infection. The sample comprised liver tumor tissue from sampling region 4. According to the study, the label for this sample's cell subset or site signals: tumor region T4, right-lateral pole. The CDR3 region has the sequence CANRPSATSTDTRYL.